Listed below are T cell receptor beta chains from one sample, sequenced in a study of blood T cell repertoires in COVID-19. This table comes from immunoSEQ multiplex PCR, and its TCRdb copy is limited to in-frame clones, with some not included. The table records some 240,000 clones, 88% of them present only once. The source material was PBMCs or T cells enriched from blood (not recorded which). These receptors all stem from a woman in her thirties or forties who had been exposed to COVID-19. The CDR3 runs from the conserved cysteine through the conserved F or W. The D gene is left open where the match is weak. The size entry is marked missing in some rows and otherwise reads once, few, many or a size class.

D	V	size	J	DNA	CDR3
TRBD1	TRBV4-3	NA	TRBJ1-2	TGCGCCAGCAGCCACACAACAGGGGAGAAGAGCTATGGCTACACCTTC	CASSHTTGEKSYGYTF
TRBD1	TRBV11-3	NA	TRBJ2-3	TGTGCCAGCAGCTCGACAGGGGGCTCCACAGATACGCAGTATTTT	CASSSTGGSTDTQYF
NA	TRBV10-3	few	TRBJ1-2	TGTGCCATCAGTGAGCCGAAGGGCAGGGCTTGGGATGGCTACACCTTC	CAISEPKGRAWDGYTF
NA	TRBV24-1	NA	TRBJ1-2	TGTGCCACCAGTGACCCACAGGACCATGGCTACACCTTC	CATSDPQDHGYTF
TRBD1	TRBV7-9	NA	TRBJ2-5	TGTGCCAGCAGCTTGGGATTTTCTGGGACAGGGGGCTTCCAAGAGACCCAGTACTTC	CASSLGFSGTGGFQETQYF
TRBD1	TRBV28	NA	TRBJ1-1	TGTGCCAGCAGTATACCAACAGGGGACACTGAAGCTTTCTTT	CASSIPTGDTEAFF
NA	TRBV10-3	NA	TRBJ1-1	TGTGCCATCAGCCCGGGACAAAACATGAACACTGAAGCTTTCTTT	CAISPGQNMNTEAFF
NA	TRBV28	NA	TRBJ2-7	TGTGCCAGCAGTTTGGGCGGGGGCCCCTACGAGCAGTACTTC	CASSLGGGPYEQYF
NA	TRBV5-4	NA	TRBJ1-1	TGTGCCAGCAGCTCCACCGGTATGAACACTGAAGCTTTCTTT	CASSSTGMNTEAFF
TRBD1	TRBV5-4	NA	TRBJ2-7	TGTGCCAGCAGCTTGAAGCAGGGGGCATACGAGCAGTACTTC	CASSLKQGAYEQYF
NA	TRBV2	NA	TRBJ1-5	TGTGCCAGCAGTGCTGGCGGTAGCAATCAGCCCCAGCATTTT	CASSAGGSNQPQHF
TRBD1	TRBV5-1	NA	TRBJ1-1	TGTGCCAGCACCTATGACAGGGAGAACACTGAAGCTTTCTTT	CASTYDRENTEAFF
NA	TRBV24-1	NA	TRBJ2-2	TGTGCCACCAAAGGAGGATTCGACACCGGGGAGCTGTTTTTT	CATKGGFDTGELFF
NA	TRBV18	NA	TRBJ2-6	TGTGCCAGCTCAGGGCAGGGGGCCAACGTCCTGACTTTC	CASSGQGANVLTF
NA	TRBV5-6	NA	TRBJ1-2	TGTGCCAGCAGAAAGACAGCACGTGGCTACACCTTC	CASRKTARGYTF
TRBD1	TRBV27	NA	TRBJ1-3	TGTGCCAGCGGGGGACAGGGCTCTGGAAACACCATATATTTT	CASGGQGSGNTIYF
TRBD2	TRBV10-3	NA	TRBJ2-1	TGTGCCATCAGTGTACCCCTAGCGGGACTGAATAATGAGCAGTTCTTC	CAISVPLAGLNNEQFF
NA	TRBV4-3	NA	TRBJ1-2	TGCGCCAGCAGCCAAGATAAAGGGAGGGGTAACTATGGCTACACCTTC	CASSQDKGRGNYGYTF
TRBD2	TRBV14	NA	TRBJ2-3	TGTGCCAGCAGCCAAGCGGCGGGAGGGAAATCAGATACGCAGTATTTT	CASSQAAGGKSDTQYF
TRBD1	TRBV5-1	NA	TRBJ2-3	TGTGCCAGCAGCAGGGACAGGGAAGGAGATACGCAGTATTTT	CASSRDREGDTQYF
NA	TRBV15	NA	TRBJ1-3	TGTGCCACCAGCAGAAAACCCGGGACTGGGAACACCATATATTTT	CATSRKPGTGNTIYF